The following is a TCR beta chain sequence with its context. One entry per CDR3 protein results from TCRdb running MiXCR on the 5' RACE reads. Seen here are about 700,000 distinct CDR3 sequences, over 8.5% observed once, and the top ten hold more than 0.75%. CDR3 length equals 12 residues. Germline lookup yields CDR1 SEHNR and CDR2 FQNEAQ (reference sequence). V lost 7 bases and J lost 2, with 7 bases in between. This entry comes from a study of identical twins. This same sample was also part of a study on yellow fever vaccine responses in identical twins.

Sequencing was performed on PBMCs. This rearrangement joins TRBV7-9 to TRBJ2-3; no clear D. The TCR sequence derives from a young woman in good health. The CDR3 sequence: CASTQNTDTQYF. For the CDR3, the DNA is TGTGCCAGCACTCAGAACACAGATACGCAGTATTTT.